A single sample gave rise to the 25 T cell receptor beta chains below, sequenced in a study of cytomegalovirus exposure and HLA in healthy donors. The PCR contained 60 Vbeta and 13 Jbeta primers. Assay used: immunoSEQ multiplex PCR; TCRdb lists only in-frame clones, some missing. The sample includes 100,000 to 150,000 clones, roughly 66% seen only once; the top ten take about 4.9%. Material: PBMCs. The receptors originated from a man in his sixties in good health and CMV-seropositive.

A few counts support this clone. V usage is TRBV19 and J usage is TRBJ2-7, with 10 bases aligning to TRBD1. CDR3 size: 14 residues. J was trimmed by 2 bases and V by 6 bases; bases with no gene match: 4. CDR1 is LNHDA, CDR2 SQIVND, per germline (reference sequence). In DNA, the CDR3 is TGTGCCAGTAGGACAGGGGGCTTTCCCTACGAGCAGTACTTC. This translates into CASRTGGFPYEQYF.

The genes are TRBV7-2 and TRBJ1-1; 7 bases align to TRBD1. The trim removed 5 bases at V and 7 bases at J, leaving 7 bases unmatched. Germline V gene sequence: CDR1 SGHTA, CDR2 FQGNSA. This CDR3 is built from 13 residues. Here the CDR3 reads CASSPPGQFEAFF. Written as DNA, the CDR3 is TGTGCCAGCAGCCCACCGGGACAGTTTGAAGCTTTCTTT.

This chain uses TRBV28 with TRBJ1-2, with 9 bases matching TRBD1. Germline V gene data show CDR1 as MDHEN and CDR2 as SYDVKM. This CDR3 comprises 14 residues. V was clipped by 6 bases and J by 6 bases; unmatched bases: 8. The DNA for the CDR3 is TGTGCCAGCAGCGATTCTACAGGGGGCAATGGCTACACCTTC. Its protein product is CASSDSTGGNGYTF.

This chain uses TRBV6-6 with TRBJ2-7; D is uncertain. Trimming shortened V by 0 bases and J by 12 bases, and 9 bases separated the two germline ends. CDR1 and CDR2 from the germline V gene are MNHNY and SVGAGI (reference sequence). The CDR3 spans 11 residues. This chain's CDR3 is CASSYSGQWYF. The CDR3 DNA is TGTGCCAGCAGTTACTCTGGCCAATGGTACTTC.

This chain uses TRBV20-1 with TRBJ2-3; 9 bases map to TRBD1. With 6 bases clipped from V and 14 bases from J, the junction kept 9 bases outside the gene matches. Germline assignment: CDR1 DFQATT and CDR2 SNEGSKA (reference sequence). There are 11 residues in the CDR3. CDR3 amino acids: CSAPTGGLLYF. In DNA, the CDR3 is TGCAGTGCACCCACAGGGGGCTTGTTGTATTTT.

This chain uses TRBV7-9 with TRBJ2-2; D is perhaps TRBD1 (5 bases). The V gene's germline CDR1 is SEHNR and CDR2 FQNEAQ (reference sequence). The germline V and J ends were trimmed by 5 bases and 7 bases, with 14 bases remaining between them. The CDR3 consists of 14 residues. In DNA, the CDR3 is TGTGCCAGCAGCCAAGGACATTCGGGCGGGGAGCTGTTTTTT. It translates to CASSQGHSGGELFF.

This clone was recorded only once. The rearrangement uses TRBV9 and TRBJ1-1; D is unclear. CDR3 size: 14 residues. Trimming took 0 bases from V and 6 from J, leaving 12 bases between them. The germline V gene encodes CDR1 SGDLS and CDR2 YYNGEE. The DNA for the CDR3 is TGTGCCAGCAGCGTAGACCCCCGGGGAGCTGAAGCTTTCTTT. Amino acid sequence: CASSVDPRGAEAFF. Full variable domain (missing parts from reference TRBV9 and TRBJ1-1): DSGVTQTPKHLITATGQRVTLRCSPRSGDLSVYWYQQSLDQGLQFLIQYYNGEERAKGNILERFSAQQFPDLHSELNLSSLELGDSALYFCASSVDPRGAEAFFGQGTRLTVV.

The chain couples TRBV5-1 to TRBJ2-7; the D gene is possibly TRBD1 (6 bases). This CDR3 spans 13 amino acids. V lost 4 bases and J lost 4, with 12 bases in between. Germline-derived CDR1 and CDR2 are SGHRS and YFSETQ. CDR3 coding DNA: TGCGCCAGCAGCCAAGGCAGGGGTTACGAGCAGTACTTC. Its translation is CASSQGRGYEQYF.

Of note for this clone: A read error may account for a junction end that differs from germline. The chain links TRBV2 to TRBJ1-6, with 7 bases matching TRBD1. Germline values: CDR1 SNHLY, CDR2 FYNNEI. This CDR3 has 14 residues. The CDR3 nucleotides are TGTGCCAGCAATCTCCGGGACAGCCATTCGCCCCTCCACTTT. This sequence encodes CASNLRDSHSPLHF.

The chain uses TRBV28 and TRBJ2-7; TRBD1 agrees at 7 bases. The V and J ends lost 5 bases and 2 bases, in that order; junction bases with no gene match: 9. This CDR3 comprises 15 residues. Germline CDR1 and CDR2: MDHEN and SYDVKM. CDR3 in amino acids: CASSGNRDSPYEQYF. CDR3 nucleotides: TGTGCCAGCAGTGGAAACCGGGACAGCCCCTACGAGCAGTACTTC.

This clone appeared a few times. CDR3 residues: CASSATQGAYGYTF. CDR3 in DNA: TGTGCCAGCAGTGCAACCCAGGGGGCCTATGGCTACACCTTC. V usage is TRBV6-1 and J usage is TRBJ1-2, with 8 bases fitting TRBD1. The CDR3 runs 14 residues. Trimming removed 4 bases from V and 4 bases from J; junction bases left unmatched: 5. Germline CDR1 reads MNHNS; CDR2 reads SASEGT.

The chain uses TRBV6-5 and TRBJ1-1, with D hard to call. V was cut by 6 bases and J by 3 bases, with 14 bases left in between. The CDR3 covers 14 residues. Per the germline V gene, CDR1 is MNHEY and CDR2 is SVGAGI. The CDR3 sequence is CASRPGSFYTEAFF. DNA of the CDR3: TGTGCCAGCAGACCCGGGAGTTTCTACACTGAAGCTTTCTTT.

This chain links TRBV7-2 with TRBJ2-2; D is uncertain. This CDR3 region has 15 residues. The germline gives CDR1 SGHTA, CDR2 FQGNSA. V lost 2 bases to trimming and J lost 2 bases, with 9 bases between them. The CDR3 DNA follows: TGTGCCAGCAGCTTATTTGGCACAAACACCGGGGAGCTGTTTTTT. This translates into CASSLFGTNTGELFF.

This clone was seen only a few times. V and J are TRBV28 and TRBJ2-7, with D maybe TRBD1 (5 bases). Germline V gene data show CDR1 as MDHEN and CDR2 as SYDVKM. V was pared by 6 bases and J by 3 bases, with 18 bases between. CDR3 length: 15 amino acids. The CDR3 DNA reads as TGTGCCAGCAGCTCGACAGCTTTCGGTGGCTACGAGCAGTACTTC. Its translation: CASSSTAFGGYEQYF.

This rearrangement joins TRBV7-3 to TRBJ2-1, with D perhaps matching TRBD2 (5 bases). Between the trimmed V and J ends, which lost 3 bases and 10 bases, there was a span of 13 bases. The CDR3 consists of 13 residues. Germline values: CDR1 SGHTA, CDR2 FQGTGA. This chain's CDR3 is CASSFDLTGEQFF. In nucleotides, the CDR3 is TGTGCCAGCAGCTTTGACTTAACGGGGGAGCAGTTCTTC.

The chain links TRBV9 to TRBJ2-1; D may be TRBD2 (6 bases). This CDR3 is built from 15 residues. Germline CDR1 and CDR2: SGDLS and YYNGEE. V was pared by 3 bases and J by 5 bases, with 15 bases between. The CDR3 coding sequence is TGTGCCAGCAGCGCCTCGACTAGTCGGCACAATGAGCAGTTCTTC. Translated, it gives CASSASTSRHNEQFF.

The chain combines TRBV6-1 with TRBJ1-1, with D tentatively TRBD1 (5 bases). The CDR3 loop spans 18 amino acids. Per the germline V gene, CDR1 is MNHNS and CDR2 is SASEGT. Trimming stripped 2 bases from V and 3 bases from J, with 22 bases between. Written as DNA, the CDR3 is TGTGCCAGCAGTGAAACGGGGGGGAATGGTGTTTTGTACACTGAAGCTTTCTTT. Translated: CASSETGGNGVLYTEAFF.

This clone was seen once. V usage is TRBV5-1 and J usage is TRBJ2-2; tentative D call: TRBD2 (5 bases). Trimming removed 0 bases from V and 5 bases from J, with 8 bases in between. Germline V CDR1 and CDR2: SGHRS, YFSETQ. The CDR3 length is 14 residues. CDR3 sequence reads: CASSLDAGTGELFF. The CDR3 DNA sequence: TGCGCCAGCAGCTTGGACGCGGGTACCGGGGAGCTGTTTTTT.

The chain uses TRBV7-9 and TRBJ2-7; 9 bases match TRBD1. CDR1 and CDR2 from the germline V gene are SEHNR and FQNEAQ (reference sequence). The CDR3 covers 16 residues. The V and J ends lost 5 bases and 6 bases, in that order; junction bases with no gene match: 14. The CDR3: CASSPHGDRVQREQYF. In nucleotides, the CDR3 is TGTGCCAGCAGCCCCCATGGGGACAGGGTCCAGCGCGAGCAGTACTTC.

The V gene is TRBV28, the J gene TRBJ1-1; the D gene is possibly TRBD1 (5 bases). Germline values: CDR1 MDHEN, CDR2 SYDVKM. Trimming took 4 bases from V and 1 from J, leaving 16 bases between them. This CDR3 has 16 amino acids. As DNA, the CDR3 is TGTGCCAGCAGTTGGGGGGGAGGGCGGCCGAACACTGAAGCTTTCTTT. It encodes CASSWGGGRPNTEAFF. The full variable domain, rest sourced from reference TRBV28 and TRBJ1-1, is DVKVTQSSRYLVKRTGEKVFLECVQDMDHENMFWYRQDPGLGLRLIYFSYDVKMKEKGDIPEGYSVSREKKERFSLILESASTNQTSMYLCASSWGGGRPNTEAFFGQGTRLTVV.

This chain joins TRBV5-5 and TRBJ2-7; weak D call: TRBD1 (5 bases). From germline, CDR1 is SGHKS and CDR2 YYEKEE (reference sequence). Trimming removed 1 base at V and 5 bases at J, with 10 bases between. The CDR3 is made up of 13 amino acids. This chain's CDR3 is CASSLLQGNEQYF. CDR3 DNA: TGTGCCAGCAGCTTGCTGCAGGGCAACGAGCAGTACTTC.

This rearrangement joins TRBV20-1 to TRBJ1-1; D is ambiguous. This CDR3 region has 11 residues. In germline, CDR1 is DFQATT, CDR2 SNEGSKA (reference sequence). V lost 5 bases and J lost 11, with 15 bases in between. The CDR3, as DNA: TGCAGTGCTCCGATTGCACGAGGGGCTTTCTTT. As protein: CSAPIARGAFF.

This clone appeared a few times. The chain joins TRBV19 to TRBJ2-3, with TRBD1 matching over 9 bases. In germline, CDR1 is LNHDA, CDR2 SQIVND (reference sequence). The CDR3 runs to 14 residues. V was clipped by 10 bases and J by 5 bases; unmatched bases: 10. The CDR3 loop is CAIGTGMREDTQYF. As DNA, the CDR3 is TGTGCCATAGGGACAGGGATGAGGGAAGATACGCAGTATTTT.

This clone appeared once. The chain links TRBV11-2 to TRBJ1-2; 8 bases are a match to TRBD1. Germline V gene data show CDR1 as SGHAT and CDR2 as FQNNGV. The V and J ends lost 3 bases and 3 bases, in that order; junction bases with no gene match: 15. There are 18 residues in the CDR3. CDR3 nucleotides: TGTGCCAGCAGCTTTGGGGATCGGGACAGGCGCGCATACTATGGCTACACCTTC. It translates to CASSFGDRDRRAYYGYTF.

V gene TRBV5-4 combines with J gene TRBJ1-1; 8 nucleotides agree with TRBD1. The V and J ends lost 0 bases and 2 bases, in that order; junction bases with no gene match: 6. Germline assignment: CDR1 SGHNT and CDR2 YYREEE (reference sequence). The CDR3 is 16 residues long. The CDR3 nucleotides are TGTGCCAGCAGCTTGGTAACTCAGGGGGCTAACACTGAAGCTTTCTTT. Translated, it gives CASSLVTQGANTEAFF.